This TCR beta chain was retrieved from a study of T cell responses to AZD1222 COVID-19 vaccine. General observations from the study: After two AZD1222 doses, spike-specific TCR breadth and depth rose versus day 0. Seropositivity was recorded at baseline in only a handful of AZD1222 recipients.

A word on this clone: Its antigen is not identified.

Data came from immunoSEQ multiplex PCR; TCRdb stores just in-frame clones and leaves some out. The table includes tens of thousands of clones, around nine tenths detected once. Analysis merged second doses at about 4 or about 12 weeks. The V gene's germline CDR1 is SGHVS and CDR2 FQNEAQ. V lost 5 bases to trimming and J lost 6 bases, with 16 bases between them. This CDR3 spans 14 amino acids. The source of this sequence is an adult who received the AZD1222 COVID-19 vaccine. This specimen consisted of peripheral blood, obtained 28 days after the second AZD1222 dose. The J gene is TRBJ1-1, the V gene TRBV7-8, with D tentatively TRBD1 (5 bases). The CDR3 region has the DNA TGTGCCAGCAGCATCTTGGGGGGTTTGGCTGAAGCTTTCTTT. It translates to CASSILGGLAEAFF.